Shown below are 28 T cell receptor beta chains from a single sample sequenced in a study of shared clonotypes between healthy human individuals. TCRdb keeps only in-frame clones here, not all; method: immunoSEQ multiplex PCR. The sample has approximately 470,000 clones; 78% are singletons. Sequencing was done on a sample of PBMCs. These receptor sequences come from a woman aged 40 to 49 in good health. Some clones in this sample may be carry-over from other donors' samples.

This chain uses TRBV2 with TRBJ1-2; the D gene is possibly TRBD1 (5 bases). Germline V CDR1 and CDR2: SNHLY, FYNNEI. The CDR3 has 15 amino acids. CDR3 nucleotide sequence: TGTGCGAGTCGAGCCGGGACCTCCACTAACTATGGCTACACCTTC. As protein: CASRAGTSTNYGYTF.

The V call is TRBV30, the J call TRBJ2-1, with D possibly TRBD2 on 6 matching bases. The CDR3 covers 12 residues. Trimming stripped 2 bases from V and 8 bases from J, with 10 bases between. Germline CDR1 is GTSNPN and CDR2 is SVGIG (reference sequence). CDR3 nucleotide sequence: TGTGCCTGGAGTTTCCAGCGGGATGAGCAGTTCTTC. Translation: CAWSFQRDEQFF.

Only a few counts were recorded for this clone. CDR3 region: CASSIGALNTEAFF. The CDR3 DNA reads TGTGCCAGTAGTATCGGGGCCTTGAACACTGAAGCTTTCTTT. The chain couples TRBV19 to TRBJ1-1; D might be TRBD1 (5 bases). The V and J ends lost 3 bases and 0 bases respectively, with 8 bases between them. CDR3 length: 14 amino acids. CDR1 LNHDA and CDR2 SQIVND come from the germline V gene (reference sequence).

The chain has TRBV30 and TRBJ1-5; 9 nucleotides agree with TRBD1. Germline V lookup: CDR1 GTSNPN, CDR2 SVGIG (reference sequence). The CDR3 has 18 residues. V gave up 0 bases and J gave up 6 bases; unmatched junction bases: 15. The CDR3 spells CAWSVQEGYRGQGQPQHF. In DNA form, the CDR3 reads TGTGCCTGGAGTGTACAGGAGGGCTACAGGGGGCAAGGTCAGCCCCAGCATTTT.

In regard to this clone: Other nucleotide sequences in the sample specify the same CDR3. DNA of the CDR3: TGTGCCAGCAGCGTAGGACAGGGAAGGAACACTGAAGCTTTCTTT. Its protein product is CASSVGQGRNTEAFF. The rearrangement uses TRBV9 and TRBJ1-1; 7 bases are a match to TRBD1. The ends lost 0 bases at V and 1 base at J; junction bases unmatched: 3. The CDR3 is 15 amino acids. CDR1 and CDR2 (germline): SGDLS, YYNGEE.

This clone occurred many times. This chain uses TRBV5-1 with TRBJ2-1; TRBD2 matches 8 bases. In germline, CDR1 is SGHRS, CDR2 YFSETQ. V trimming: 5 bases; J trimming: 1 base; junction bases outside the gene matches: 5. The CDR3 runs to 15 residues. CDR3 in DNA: TGCGCCAGCAGTCGGGAGGGAGGATCCTACAATGAGCAGTTCTTC. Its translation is CASSREGGSYNEQFF.

Here the CDR3 reads CASSQGRERSNQPQHF. The CDR3 DNA reads TGTGCCAGCAGCCAAGGCAGGGAGAGGAGCAATCAGCCCCAGCATTTT. V gene TRBV4-2 combines with J gene TRBJ1-5, with D maybe TRBD1 (5 bases). Trimming removed 1 base at V and 1 base at J, with 11 bases between. Germline-derived CDR1 and CDR2 are LGHNA and YNFKEQ. The CDR3 has 16 amino acids.

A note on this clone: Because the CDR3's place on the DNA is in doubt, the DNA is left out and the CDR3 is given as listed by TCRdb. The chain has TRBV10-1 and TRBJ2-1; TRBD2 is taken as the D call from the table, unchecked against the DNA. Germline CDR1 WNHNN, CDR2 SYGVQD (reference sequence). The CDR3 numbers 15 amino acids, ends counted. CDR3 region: CARKPPQRGAVLRVF.

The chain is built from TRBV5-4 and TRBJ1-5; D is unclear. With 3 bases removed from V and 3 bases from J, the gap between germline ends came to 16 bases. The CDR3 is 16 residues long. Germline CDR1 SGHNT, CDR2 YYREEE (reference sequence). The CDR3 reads CASSSDPNSSNQPQHF. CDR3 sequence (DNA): TGTGCCAGCAGCTCGGACCCCAACAGTTCCAATCAGCCCCAGCATTTT.

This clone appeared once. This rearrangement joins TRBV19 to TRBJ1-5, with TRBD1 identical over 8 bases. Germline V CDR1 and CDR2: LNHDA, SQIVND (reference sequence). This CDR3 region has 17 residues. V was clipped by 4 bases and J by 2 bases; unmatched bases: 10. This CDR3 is CASSTAGQGNRNQPQHF. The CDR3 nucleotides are TGTGCCAGTAGTACCGCCGGACAGGGTAATCGCAATCAGCCCCAGCATTTT.

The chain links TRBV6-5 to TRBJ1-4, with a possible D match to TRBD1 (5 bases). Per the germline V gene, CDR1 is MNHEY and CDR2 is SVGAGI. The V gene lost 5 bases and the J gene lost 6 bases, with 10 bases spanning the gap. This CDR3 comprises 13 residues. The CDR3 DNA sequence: TGTGCCAGCAGTGACAGTCCCTATGAAAAACTGTTTTTT. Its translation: CASSDSPYEKLFF.

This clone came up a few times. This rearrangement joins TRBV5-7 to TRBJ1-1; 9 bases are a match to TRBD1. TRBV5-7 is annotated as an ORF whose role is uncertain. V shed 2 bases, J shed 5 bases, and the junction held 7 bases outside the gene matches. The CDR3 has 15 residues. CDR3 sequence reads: CASSLLQGAGTEAFF. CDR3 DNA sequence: TGTGCCAGCAGCTTATTACAGGGGGCTGGGACTGAAGCTTTCTTT.

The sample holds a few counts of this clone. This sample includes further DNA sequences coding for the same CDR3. The CDR3 spells CSVDEENTDTQYF. The CDR3 DNA is TGCAGCGTTGACGAGGAAAACACAGATACGCAGTATTTT. This rearrangement joins TRBV29-1 to TRBJ2-3; D gene uncertain. Per the germline V gene, CDR1 is SQVTM and CDR2 is ANQGSEA. This CDR3 has 13 amino acids. Deletions cut 3 bases from V and 2 bases from J, with 9 bases between.

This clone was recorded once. This CDR3 is CASSKGQEGGEQYF. CDR3 DNA sequence: TGCGCCAGCAGCAAGGGACAGGAGGGGGGAGAGCAGTACTTC. The chain combines TRBV5-1 with TRBJ2-5; TRBD1 matches at 8 bases. J lost 11 bases, V lost 4 bases, and 13 bases had no gene match. This CDR3 comprises 14 residues. Germline V gives CDR1 SGHRS, CDR2 YFSETQ. Variable domain in full (rest from reference TRBV5-1 and TRBJ2-5): KAGVTQTPRYLIKTRGQQVTLSCSPISGHRSVSWYQQTPGQGLQFLFEYFSETQRNKGNFPGRFSGRQFSNSRSEMNVSTLELGDSALYLCASSKGQEGGEQYFGPGTRLLVL.

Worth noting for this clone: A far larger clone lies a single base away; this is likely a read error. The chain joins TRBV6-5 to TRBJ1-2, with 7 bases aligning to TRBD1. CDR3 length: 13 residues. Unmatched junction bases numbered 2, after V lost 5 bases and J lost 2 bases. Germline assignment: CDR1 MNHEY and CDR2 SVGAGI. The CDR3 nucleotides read TGTGCCAGCAGTCCGACAGGGAACTATGGCTACACCTTC. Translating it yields CASSPTGNYGYTF.

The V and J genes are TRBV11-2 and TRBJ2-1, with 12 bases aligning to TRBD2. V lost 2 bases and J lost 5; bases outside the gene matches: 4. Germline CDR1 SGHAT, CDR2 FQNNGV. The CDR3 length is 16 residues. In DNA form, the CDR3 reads TGTGCCAGCAGCTTAAGGCTAGCGGGAGGGAACAATGAGCAGTTCTTC. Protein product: CASSLRLAGGNNEQFF.

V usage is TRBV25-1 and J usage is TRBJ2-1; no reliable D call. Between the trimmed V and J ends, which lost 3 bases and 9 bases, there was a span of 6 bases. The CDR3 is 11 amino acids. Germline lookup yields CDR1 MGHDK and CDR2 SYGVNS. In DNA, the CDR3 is TGTGCCAGCAGTGAGACACGTGAGCAGTTCTTC. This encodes CASSETREQFF. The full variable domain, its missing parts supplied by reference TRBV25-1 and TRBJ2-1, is EADIYQTPRYLVIGTGKKITLECSQTMGHDKMYWYQQDPGMELHLIHYSYGVNSTEKGDLSSESTVSRIRTEHFPLTLESARPSHTSQYLCASSETREQFFGPGTRLTVL.

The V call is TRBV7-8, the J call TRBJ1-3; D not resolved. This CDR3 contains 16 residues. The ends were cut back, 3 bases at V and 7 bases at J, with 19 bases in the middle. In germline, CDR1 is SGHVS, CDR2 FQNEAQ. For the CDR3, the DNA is TGTGCCAGCAGCTTCTTAAGTCCGGGGTTAGGGAACACCATATATTTT. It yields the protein CASSFLSPGLGNTIYF.

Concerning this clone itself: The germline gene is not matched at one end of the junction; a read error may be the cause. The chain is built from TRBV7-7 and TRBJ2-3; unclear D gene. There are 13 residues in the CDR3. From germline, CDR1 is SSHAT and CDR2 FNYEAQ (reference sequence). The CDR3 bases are TGTGCTAGCAGCTCCTCAGTGGGAGATACGCAGTATTTT. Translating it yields CASSSSVGDTQYF.

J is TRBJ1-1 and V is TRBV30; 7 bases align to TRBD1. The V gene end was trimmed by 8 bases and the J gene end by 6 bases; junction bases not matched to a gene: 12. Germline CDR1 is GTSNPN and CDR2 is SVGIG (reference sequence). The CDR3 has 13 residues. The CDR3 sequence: CATQPQGVAEAFF. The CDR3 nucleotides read TGTGCCACCCAGCCCCAGGGGGTCGCTGAAGCTTTCTTT. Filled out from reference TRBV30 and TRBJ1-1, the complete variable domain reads SQTIHQWPATLVQPVGSPLSLECTVEGTSNPNLYWYRQAAGRGLQLLFYSVGIGQISSEVPQNLSASRPQDRQFILSSKKLLLSDSGFYLCATQPQGVAEAFFGQGTRLTVV.

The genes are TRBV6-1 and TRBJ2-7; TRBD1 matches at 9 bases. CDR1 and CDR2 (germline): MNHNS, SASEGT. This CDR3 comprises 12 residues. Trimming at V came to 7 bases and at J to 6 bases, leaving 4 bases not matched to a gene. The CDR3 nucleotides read TGTGCCAGCACCTGGACAGGGGTCGAGCAGTACTTC. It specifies CASTWTGVEQYF.

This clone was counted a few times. CDR3: CASSLTGVYNEQFF. DNA for the CDR3: TGTGCCAGCAGCTTAACGGGAGTTTACAATGAGCAGTTCTTC. The rearrangement uses TRBV7-6 and TRBJ2-1; perhaps TRBD2 as D (6 bases). CDR1 is SGHVS, CDR2 FNYEAQ, per germline. Trimming cost V 2 bases and J 4 bases, with 9 bases left between them. The CDR3 has 14 residues.

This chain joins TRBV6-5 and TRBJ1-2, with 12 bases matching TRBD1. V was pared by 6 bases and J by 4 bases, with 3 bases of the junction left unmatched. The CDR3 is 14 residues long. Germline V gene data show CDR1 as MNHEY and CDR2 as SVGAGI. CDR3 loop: CASRGTGGAYGYTF. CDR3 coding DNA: TGTGCCAGCAGGGGGACAGGGGGCGCCTATGGCTACACCTTC.

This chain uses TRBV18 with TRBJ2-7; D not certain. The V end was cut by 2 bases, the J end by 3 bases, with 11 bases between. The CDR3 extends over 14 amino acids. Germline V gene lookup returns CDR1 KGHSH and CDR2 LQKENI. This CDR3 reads CASSPGSGFYEQYF. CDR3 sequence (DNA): TGTGCCAGCTCACCAGGCTCCGGGTTCTACGAGCAGTACTTC.

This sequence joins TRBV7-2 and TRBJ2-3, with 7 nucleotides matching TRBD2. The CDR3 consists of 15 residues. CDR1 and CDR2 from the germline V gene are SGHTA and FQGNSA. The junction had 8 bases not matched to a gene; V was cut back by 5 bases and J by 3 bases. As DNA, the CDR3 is TGTGCCAGCAGCACTCAATCGGGGGGAACAGATACGCAGTATTTT. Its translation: CASSTQSGGTDTQYF.

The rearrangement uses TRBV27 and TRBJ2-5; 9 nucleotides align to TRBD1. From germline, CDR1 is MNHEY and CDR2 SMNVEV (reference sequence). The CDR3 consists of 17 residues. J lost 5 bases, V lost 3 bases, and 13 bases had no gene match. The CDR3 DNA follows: TGTGCCAGCAGTTTCCTCCCCCGACACAGGGGGCGGGAGACCCAGTACTTC. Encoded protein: CASSFLPRHRGRETQYF.

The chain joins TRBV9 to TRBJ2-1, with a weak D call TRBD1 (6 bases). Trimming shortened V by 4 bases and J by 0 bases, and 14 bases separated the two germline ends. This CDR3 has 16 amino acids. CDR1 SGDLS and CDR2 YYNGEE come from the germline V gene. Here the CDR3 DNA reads TGTGCCAGCAGCCGCCGGGACACAGGCTCCTACAATGAGCAGTTCTTC. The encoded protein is CASSRRDTGSYNEQFF.

The CDR3 coding sequence is TGTGCCAGTAGCTCAGCCGGGACAGGAGTTCAGCCCCAGCATTTT. Translation: CASSSAGTGVQPQHF. The chain is built from TRBV19 and TRBJ1-5; 8 nucleotides align to TRBD1. Germline CDR1 is LNHDA and CDR2 is SQIVND (reference sequence). The CDR3 runs to 15 residues. V was pared by 6 bases and J by 6 bases, with 10 bases of the junction left unmatched.